This TCR beta chain was sequenced for a study of technical replicates of blood from several donors. Germline values: CDR1 LNHDA, CDR2 SQIVND (reference sequence). The J segment lost 2 bases and the V segment lost 5 bases, leaving 5 bases of the junction unmatched. This CDR3 has 16 amino acids. Profiling relied on immunoSEQ multiplex PCR, and the TCRdb table lists in-frame clones only, not all of them. Of about 100,000 clones listed, 85% to 95% are singletons. The chain couples TRBV19 to TRBJ2-3, with 12 bases aligning to TRBD2. The origin of this receptor is a human donor in good health. Sequencing was performed on T cells isolated from PBMCs. Here the CDR3 DNA reads TGTGCCAGTAGTTCAGGACTAGCGGGAATCACAGATACGCAGTATTTT. It encodes CASSSGLAGITDTQYF.